This paragraph covers one T cell receptor (beta chain) sequence. Its antigen is currently unknown. The data belong to a study of CXCR3-negative and CXCR3-positive naive CD8 T cells. With UMI labels, 5' RACE was used to prepare the TRB cDNA libraries. Reanalyzing the 5' RACE reads, TCRdb keeps one entry per CDR3 protein, without DNA. This repertoire includes 50,000 to 55,000 distinct CDR3 sequences. CDR3 length: 17 residues. Germline CDR1 and CDR2: MGHRA and YSYEKL. Overall study findings and caveats: It was found that naive subsets had comparable surface CD5, and TCR strength was inferred from TRB CDR3 properties. Memory CD8+ T cell repertoires were far less diverse than both naive subsets. Naive cells that were CXCR3-negative or CXCR3-positive used TRBV-TRBJ genes alike, while memory cells diverged.

Cells classed as naive CD8+ T cells were CD45RO-CCR7+CD27+CD95-. The sample taken for sequencing was naive CXCR3- CD8+ T cells from blood. The sample's subset: CD45RO-CCR7+CD27+CD95- naive CD8+ T cells lacking CXCR3 (TNR3-). The receptor was derived from a human donor in good health. Some clones in this sample may be carry-over from other donors' samples. V gene TRBV4-1 combines with J gene TRBJ1-5; TCRdb selects TRBD1, and the lack of DNA leaves this call unchecked. CDR3: CASSQVYDSDFYQPQHF.